This passage covers 27 T cell receptor beta chains from one sample sequenced in a study of PD-1 blockade in classical Hodgkin lymphoma. Generated by immunoSEQ multiplex PCR, the TCRdb table keeps only in-frame clones and is missing some. The sample lists about 7,200 clones, approximately 71% occurring once. Every patient was affected by relapse after autologous stem cell transplantation, while exposure to brentuximab vedotin was not uniform. Purification of CD4+ T cells from thawed PBMCs was achieved by magnetic negative selection. Sequencing used CD4+ T cells from blood, obtained at baseline. These receptor sequences come from a human donor with classical Hodgkin lymphoma.

DNA for the CDR3: TGTGCCTGGAGTGTACTTGGGGGGTTTAATGAAAAACTGTTTTTT. It translates to CAWSVLGGFNEKLFF. The chain is built from TRBV30 and TRBJ1-4; D is possibly TRBD1 (5 bases). CDR3 length: 15 residues. Germline V gene sequence: CDR1 GTSNPN, CDR2 SVGIG (reference sequence). The ends were cut back, 0 bases at V and 4 bases at J, with 12 bases in the middle.

This rearrangement joins TRBV7-2 to TRBJ2-5, with TRBD1 as a possible D gene (6 bases). Germline V gene lookup returns CDR1 SGHTA and CDR2 FQGNSA. The CDR3 has 16 amino acids. V was pared by 4 bases and J by 5 bases, with 20 bases between. The CDR3 nucleotides read TGTGCCAGCAGCTCGAGATCTTCAGGGGACCGGGAGACCCAGTACTTC. Translating gives CASSSRSSGDRETQYF.

The rearrangement joins TRBV6-5 to TRBJ2-1; 7 bases are shared with TRBD2. With 4 bases clipped from V and 9 bases from J, the junction kept 9 bases outside the gene matches. This CDR3 has 14 residues. The germline CDR1 and CDR2 sequences are MNHEY and SVGAGI. Written as DNA, the CDR3 is TGTGCCAGCAGTTTATATAGCGGGTATACTGAGCAGTTCTTC. Residues: CASSLYSGYTEQFF.

The chain combines TRBV7-6 with TRBJ2-3; D gene unclear. This CDR3 is built from 14 residues. CDR1 is SGHVS and CDR2 is FNYEAQ in the germline V gene. V was clipped by 3 bases and J by 5 bases, with 12 bases between them. The CDR3 region has the DNA TGTGCCAGCAGCTTTTTAGGGTTCCAAGATACGCAGTATTTT. Encoded protein: CASSFLGFQDTQYF.

This clone was observed a single time. The V call is TRBV7-2, the J call TRBJ1-5, with 9 bases matching TRBD1. In germline, CDR1 is SGHTA, CDR2 FQGNSA. Losses at the gene ends were 5 bases for V and 6 bases for J; bases not matched to a gene: 8. The length of the CDR3 is 15 residues. CDR3 amino acids: CASSRWTGVGQPQHF. CDR3 in DNA: TGTGCCAGCAGCCGATGGACAGGGGTAGGTCAGCCCCAGCATTTT.

Concerning this clone: Different DNA sequences within this sample yield the same CDR3. The rearrangement uses TRBV7-8 and TRBJ2-1, with a weak D call TRBD2 (5 bases). This CDR3 has 15 residues. Trimming removed 1 base at V and 1 base at J, with 8 bases between. The germline CDR1 and CDR2 sequences are SGHVS and FQNEAQ. The CDR3: CASSLERGSYNEQFF. The CDR3 nucleotides are TGTGCCAGCAGCTTAGAACGGGGTTCCTACAATGAGCAGTTCTTC. Full variable domain (rest looked up from reference TRBV7-8 and TRBJ2-1): GAGVSQSPRYKVAKRGQDVALRCDPISGHVSLFWYQQALGQGPEFLTYFQNEAQLDKSGLPSDRFFAERPEGSVSTLKIQRTQQEDSAVYLCASSLERGSYNEQFFGPGTRLTVL.

The J gene is TRBJ2-7, the V gene TRBV2; possible D gene TRBD1, 5 bases. V gave up 3 bases and J gave up 4 bases, with 13 bases separating them. This CDR3 spans 14 amino acids. Germline loops: CDR1 SNHLY, CDR2 FYNNEI. CDR3 sequence (DNA): TGTGCCAGCAGTGATCAGGGATCCGGATACGAGCAGTACTTC. It translates to CASSDQGSGYEQYF.

This clone came up a few times. This chain uses TRBV4-3 with TRBJ1-6, with TRBD1 matching over 7 bases. J gave up 7 bases and V 2 bases, and 5 bases lay outside the gene matches. The CDR3 runs 15 residues. In germline, CDR1 is LGHNA, CDR2 YSLEER. CDR3 protein: CASSQLAGGNSPLHF. The CDR3 nucleotides read TGCGCCAGCAGCCAATTGGCAGGGGGGAATTCACCCCTCCACTTT.

This chain links TRBV6-5 with TRBJ1-6, with D hard to call. The CDR3 totals 14 residues. Germline V gene data show CDR1 as MNHEY and CDR2 as SVGAGI. V lost 6 bases and J lost 9, with 15 bases in between. The CDR3 reads CASSPQRAASPLHF. CDR3 coding DNA: TGTGCCAGCAGCCCACAGCGGGCAGCTTCACCCCTCCACTTT.

This chain connects TRBV28 to TRBJ1-2; TRBD1 aligns across 9 bases. With V trimmed by 3 bases and J by 7 bases, 6 bases remained unmatched. The CDR3 extends over 14 amino acids. CDR1 and CDR2 from the germline V gene are MDHEN and SYDVKM. CDR3 nucleotides: TGTGCCAGCAGTTTTAGGGACAGGGCCCGTGGCTACACCTTC. This codes for CASSFRDRARGYTF.

J is TRBJ1-6 and V is TRBV6-5; unclear D gene. V gave up 2 bases and J gave up 7 bases, with 15 bases separating them. CDR1 MNHEY and CDR2 SVGAGI come from the germline V gene. The CDR3 covers 16 residues. The CDR3 sequence: CASSYEGPRGNSPLHF. In DNA form, the CDR3 reads TGTGCCAGCAGTTACGAAGGACCCCGCGGGAATTCACCCCTCCACTTT.

This clone showed up just once. This chain uses TRBV28 with TRBJ1-6, with a weak D call TRBD1 (5 bases). CDR1 and CDR2 (germline): MDHEN, SYDVKM. The ends were cut back, 5 bases at V and 8 bases at J, with 19 bases in the middle. The CDR3 loop spans 16 amino acids. Here the CDR3 reads CASSLPSRRADSPLHF. CDR3 nucleotide sequence: TGTGCCAGCAGTCTTCCCTCGCGCAGGGCGGATTCACCCCTCCACTTT. Together with reference TRBV28 and TRBJ1-6, the CDR3 gives the full variable domain: DVKVTQSSRYLVKRTGEKVFLECVQDMDHENMFWYRQDPGLGLRLIYFSYDVKMKEKGDIPEGYSVSREKKERFSLILESASTNQTSMYLCASSLPSRRADSPLHFGNGTRLTVT.

This clone has just a few counts. The chain carries TRBV6-5 and TRBJ1-2; 9 bases line up with TRBD1. The CDR3 runs to 14 residues. V lost 5 bases to trimming and J lost 8 bases; unmatched junction nucleotides: 9. Per the germline V gene, CDR1 is MNHEY and CDR2 is SVGAGI. CDR3: CASSQTGGAKGYTF. CDR3 sequence (DNA): TGTGCCAGCAGTCAAACAGGGGGCGCGAAAGGCTACACCTTC.

The chain employs TRBV20-1 and TRBJ1-2; 7 bases map to TRBD1. Germline V lookup: CDR1 DFQATT, CDR2 SNEGSKA (reference sequence). The CDR3 runs to 11 residues. V lost 5 bases and J lost 5; bases outside the gene matches: 2. The CDR3 sequence: CSASGGYGYTF. Written as DNA, the CDR3 is TGCAGTGCTTCAGGGGGTTATGGCTACACCTTC.

The V call is TRBV9, the J call TRBJ2-1, with 11 bases matching TRBD2. Germline lookup yields CDR1 SGDLS and CDR2 YYNGEE. This CDR3 is 16 amino acids long. J was trimmed by 3 bases and V by 5 bases; bases with no gene match: 7. The CDR3 DNA follows: TGTGCCAGCAGAGACTACACTAGCGGGAGCTACAATGAGCAGTTCTTC. It yields the protein CASRDYTSGSYNEQFF.

V gene TRBV6-1 combines with J gene TRBJ2-1; D remains unclear. This CDR3 contains 11 residues. The V end lost 10 bases, the J end lost 7 bases, and 11 bases lay between the germline ends. Looked up from germline, CDR1 is MNHNS and CDR2 is SASEGT. CDR3 nucleotide sequence: TGTGCCACCATGCCCCCTAATGAGCAGTTCTTC. Its translation: CATMPPNEQFF.

The genes are TRBV10-3 and TRBJ1-3; 7 nucleotides line up with TRBD1. After removal of 11 bases from V and 0 bases from J, the junction contained 4 bases not matched to a gene. The V gene's germline CDR1 is ENHRY and CDR2 SYGVKD. This CDR3 spans 13 amino acids. CDR3 region: CASQGNSGNTIYF. The CDR3 nucleotides are TGTGCCTCACAGGGGAACTCTGGAAACACCATATATTTT.

In this sample, this clone is large. J is TRBJ1-5 and V is TRBV18; D call uncertain. Germline lookup yields CDR1 KGHSH and CDR2 LQKENI. CDR3 size: 14 residues. Between the trimmed V and J ends, which lost 4 bases and 2 bases, there was a span of 9 bases. The CDR3 protein is CASSLSGGNQPQHF. The CDR3 nucleotides read TGTGCCAGCTCACTTTCAGGCGGCAATCAGCCCCAGCATTTT.

The rearrangement uses TRBV11-2 and TRBJ2-2; TRBD1 aligns across 11 bases. The length of the CDR3 is 16 residues. Germline lookup yields CDR1 SGHAT and CDR2 FQNNGV. V gave up 7 bases and J gave up 4 bases; unmatched junction bases: 8. The CDR3 loop reads CASTPWGQGGTGELFF. CDR3 coding DNA: TGTGCCAGCACCCCATGGGGACAGGGGGGCACCGGGGAGCTGTTTTTT.

The rearrangement joins TRBV4-2 to TRBJ2-5, with 11 nucleotides matching TRBD2. Per germline, CDR1 LGHNA and CDR2 YNFKEQ. This CDR3 contains 17 residues. The junction had 12 bases not matched to a gene; V was cut back by 5 bases and J by 4 bases. The CDR3 bases are TGTGCCAGCAGCGGCGGACCCCTAGCGGGAGGTGGAGAGACCCAGTACTTC. Protein sequence: CASSGGPLAGGGETQYF.

The chain employs TRBV28 and TRBJ2-7; D is unresolved. Trimming shortened V by 6 bases and J by 3 bases, and 18 bases separated the two germline ends. There are 15 residues in the CDR3. CDR1 is MDHEN and CDR2 is SYDVKM in the germline V gene. The CDR3 sequence is CASRSHQTVRYEQYF. The DNA for the CDR3 is TGTGCCAGCAGGAGCCACCAAACAGTTCGCTACGAGCAGTACTTC.

This chain connects TRBV29-1 to TRBJ2-7; 13 bases are shared with TRBD2. The CDR3 is made up of 14 amino acids. J gave up 2 bases and V 6 bases, and 4 bases lay outside the gene matches. In germline, CDR1 is SQVTM, CDR2 ANQGSEA. The CDR3 bases are TGCAGCGTCGCCGGACTAGCGGGAGCCTACGAGCAGTACTTC. Translated: CSVAGLAGAYEQYF.

The rearrangement joins TRBV18 to TRBJ1-1; D not certain. With 3 bases removed from V and 8 bases from J, the gap between germline ends came to 10 bases. The germline V gene encodes CDR1 KGHSH and CDR2 LQKENI. This CDR3 has 12 amino acids. The CDR3, as DNA: TGTGCCAGCTCACCGACCGTAGGGGAAGCTTTCTTT. Amino acids: CASSPTVGEAFF.

This clone was picked up one time. The J gene is TRBJ2-7, the V gene TRBV7-9; D remains ambiguous. V dropped 5 bases and J dropped 6 bases, with 8 bases sitting between them. Germline CDR1 SEHNR, CDR2 FQNEAQ (reference sequence). This CDR3 contains 11 residues. CDR3 sequence (DNA): TGTGCCAGCAGCCGGATGCGCGAGCAGTACTTC. Translating it yields CASSRMREQYF.

The sample holds one count of this clone. The J gene is TRBJ1-5, the V gene TRBV6-1; 8 positions match TRBD1. The V and J ends lost 6 bases and 0 bases, in that order; junction bases with no gene match: 4. Per the germline V gene, CDR1 is MNHNS and CDR2 is SASEGT. The CDR3 is 15 amino acids. The CDR3 DNA reads as TGTGCCAGCAGACAGGGGGAAGGTAGCAATCAGCCCCAGCATTTT. This translates into CASRQGEGSNQPQHF.

The chain carries TRBV5-1 and TRBJ1-2, with 8 bases matching TRBD1. Germline lookup yields CDR1 SGHRS and CDR2 YFSETQ. V was clipped by 4 bases and J by 4 bases; unmatched bases: 3. The CDR3 covers 13 residues. The DNA of the CDR3 is TGCGCCAGCAGCGGACAGGGTTTCTATGGCTACACCTTC. It is translated as CASSGQGFYGYTF.

J is TRBJ1-2 and V is TRBV5-5; 7 positions agree with TRBD1. The ends lost 4 bases at V and 7 bases at J; junction bases unmatched: 10. The CDR3 consists of 14 residues. Looked up from germline, CDR1 is SGHKS and CDR2 is YYEKEE (reference sequence). The CDR3 is CASSGERGLGGYTF. DNA of the CDR3: TGTGCCAGCAGCGGGGAAAGGGGGCTTGGTGGCTACACCTTC.